This TCR beta chain is drawn from a study of beta chain features in type 1 diabetes (dated 2018 in TCRdb). Study-wide context: Mean age, gender distribution, total cell number and subset yield did not differ between patients and healthy donors. A total of some 100,000,000 sorted cells were examined across all samples, and the number of cells per subset was strongly correlated with RNA yield. In the study, TCRB repertoires of sorted circulating CD4+ T cell subsets from recently diagnosed type 1 diabetes patients were compared with those of matched healthy donors. Regulatory and stem cell-like memory subsets were obtained from only 8 patients and about 8 healthy donors, while naive and central memory subsets were obtained from all 30 or so donors.

A single peripheral blood draw of 95 to 150 mL on average was collected from each donor into heparinised tubes. A BD FACSAria II was used to sort naive, central memory, regulatory and stem cell-like memory CD4+ T cells with a panel that included CD45RO, CCR7, CD25, CD127, CD95 and CD27. Every sorted population had a purity above 95%. Right away, PBMCs were isolated by Lymphoprep density gradient centrifugation and were stained directly, with no culture step. Samples were stained and sorted in pairs, with one healthy donor and one patient per experiment, so that batch effects were minimized. The entire amount of isolated RNA was reverse transcribed using the High Capacity cDNA Reverse Transcription Kit, so the sequenced TCRB transcripts were expressed ones. Naive, central memory and regulatory T cell samples underwent deep immunoSEQ sequencing, averaging about 3.57 million total reads per sample. Sorted cells were lysed in RLT buffer and RNA was extracted with DNase-treated RNeasy Micro or Mini kits, depending on cell number. Each cell subset was processed on its own to prevent cross-contamination, while patient and healthy donor samples were processed together. The immunoSEQ multiplex PCR was used to amplify TCRB sequences from cDNA, yielding 87-bp fragments that span the CDR3 region. Sequencing of the amplicons was performed on the Illumina HiSeq platform. The study's own analysis went as follows. PCR bias was computationally corrected using synthetic template baselines, reads within Hamming distance 2 were collapsed, and singletons that could not be merged were discarded. Reads were aligned against IMGT so that V, D and J genes, CDR3 length and insertions or deletions at six rearrangement sites could be assigned. Clonotype counts were normalized to sorted cell number within each subset before computing true diversity and Gini coefficients with the tcR R package. Repertoire sharing was quantified using the overlap coefficient calculated on TCRB nucleotide sequences. As a proxy for the pre-selection repertoire, out-of-frame TCRB sequences from naive cells were analyzed. The immuneACCESS repertoire file appears here via TCRdb, limited to in-frame rearrangements. These files lack a portion of the clones; in checked studies, under half of the deficit traces to unresolved V genes, and the cause of the others is not known. Clone size and V and J calls were adopted from that table, with D and trimming inferred from the DNA. This sample lists 250,000 to 350,000 clones; 13% to 15% were detected once. The ten biggest clones cover about 0.017% of the sample.

The full study reports these points: Because cDNA rather than genomic DNA was sequenced, highly expressing activated cells could have been over-represented, although no difference in activation and CD3 levels was found between groups. In all four CD4+ subsets, TCRB CDR3 length was moderately but significantly shorter in type 1 diabetes patients. Naive, central memory and regulatory TCRB repertoires appeared more similar among patients than among healthy donors. Because small numbers of individuals were included in the HLA sub-analyses, any influence of HLA type on TCRB rearrangement was left unresolved. Shorter templates might have been favored by PCR, but patient and control samples were amplified and corrected together, so both groups would have been affected equally by any skew. At VDJ recombination sites, patients with type 1 diabetes made fewer insertions and deleted more nucleotides, a pattern implying thymic rearrangement abnormalities.

Worth noting for this clone: The antigen it binds to is not known. Base qualities are not at hand, and no much larger clone is one base apart.

According to the germline V gene (reference sequence), CDR1 reads MNHNY and CDR2 reads SVGAGI. Between the V and J ends, shortened by 6 bases and 3 bases respectively, the junction contains 12 bases. The CDR3 contains 14 residues, cysteine and phenylalanine counted. The CDR3 DNA has 42 bases and is translated from base 1. Specimen: naive CD4+ T cells from blood. The cell subset or site label here, explained by the study, means: true naive CD4+ T cells. This chain joins TRBV6-6 to TRBJ1-5, with a weak D call of TRBD1 (6 bases match). The source of this sequence is a man under 40 with type 1 diabetes. Here is the DNA: TGTGCCAGCAGACAGGGTTCTGCCAATCAGCCCCAGCATTTT. It encodes CASRQGSANQPQHF.